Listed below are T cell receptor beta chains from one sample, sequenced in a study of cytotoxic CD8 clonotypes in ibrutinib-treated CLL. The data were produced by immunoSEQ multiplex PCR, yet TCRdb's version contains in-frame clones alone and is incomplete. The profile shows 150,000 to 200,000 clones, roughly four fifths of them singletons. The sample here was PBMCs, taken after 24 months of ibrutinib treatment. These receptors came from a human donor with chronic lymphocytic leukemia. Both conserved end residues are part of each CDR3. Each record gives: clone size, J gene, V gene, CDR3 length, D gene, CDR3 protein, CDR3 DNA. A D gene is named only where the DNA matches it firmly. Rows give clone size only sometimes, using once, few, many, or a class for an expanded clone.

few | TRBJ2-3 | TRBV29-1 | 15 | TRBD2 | CSVEEGTSGRDTQYF | TGCAGCGTTGAAGAAGGAACTAGCGGGAGGGATACGCAGTATTTT
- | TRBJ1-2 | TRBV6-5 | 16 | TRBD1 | CASSYSPGTDSLRYTF | TGTGCCAGCAGTTACTCACCCGGGACAGACTCACTCCGCTACACCTTC
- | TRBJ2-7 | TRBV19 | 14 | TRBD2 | CASSPGLGSYEQYF | TGTGCCAGTAGCCCCGGACTAGGCTCCTACGAGCAGTACTTC
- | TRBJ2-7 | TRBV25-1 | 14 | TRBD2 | CASSIAGGVYEQYF | TGTGCCAGCAGTATAGCGGGGGGCGTCTACGAGCAGTACTTC
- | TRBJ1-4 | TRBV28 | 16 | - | CASSLIGVIANEKLFF | TGTGCCAGCAGTTTAATTGGGGTAATAGCTAATGAAAAACTGTTTTTT
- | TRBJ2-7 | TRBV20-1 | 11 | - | CSARSGVEQYF | TGCAGTGCTAGATCGGGCGTGGAGCAGTACTTC
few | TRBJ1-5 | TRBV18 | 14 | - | CASSLQDSNQPQHF | TGTGCCAGCTCACTGCAGGATAGCAATCAGCCCCAGCATTTT
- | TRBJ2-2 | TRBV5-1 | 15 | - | CASSFQAANTGELFF | TGCGCCAGCAGCTTTCAAGCCGCGAACACCGGGGAGCTGTTTTTT
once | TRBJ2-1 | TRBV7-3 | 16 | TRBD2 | CASSLLLAGGRGEQFF | TGTGCCAGCAGCTTACTACTAGCGGGAGGCCGGGGGGAGCAGTTCTTC
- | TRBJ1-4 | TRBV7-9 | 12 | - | CASSREGGEWFF | TGTGCCAGCAGCCGAGAGGGCGGGGAGTGGTTTTTT
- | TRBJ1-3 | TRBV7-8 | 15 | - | CASSFGSGAGNTIYF | TGTGCCAGCAGCTTCGGGTCAGGGGCCGGAAACACCATATATTTT
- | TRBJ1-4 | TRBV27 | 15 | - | CASSTHRAGGEKLFF | TGTGCCAGCAGTACCCACAGGGCGGGTGGTGAAAAACTGTTTTTT
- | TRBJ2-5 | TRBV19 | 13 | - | CASSTQARETQYF | TGTGCCAGTAGTACCCAGGCCAGAGAGACCCAGTACTTC
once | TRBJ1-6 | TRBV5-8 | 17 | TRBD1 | CASSLGHRGSYNSPLHF | TGTGCCAGCAGCTTGGGGCACAGGGGGTCCTATAATTCACCCCTCCACTTT
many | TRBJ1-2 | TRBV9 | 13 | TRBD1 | CASSLGTAYGYTF | TGTGCCAGCAGCCTCGGGACAGCTTATGGCTACACCTTC
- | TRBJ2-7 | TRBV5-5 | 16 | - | CASSLAVAGSFYEQYF | TGTGCCAGCAGTCTGGCGGTGGCAGGGAGTTTCTACGAGCAGTACTTC
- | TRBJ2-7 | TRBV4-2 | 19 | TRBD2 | CASSQDLALAGGLSYEQYF | TGTGCCAGCAGCCAAGATCTAGCTCTAGCGGGAGGGCTCTCCTACGAGCAGTACTTC
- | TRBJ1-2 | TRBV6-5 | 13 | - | CASSPSANYGYTF | TGTGCCAGCAGTCCTTCGGCTAACTATGGCTACACCTTC
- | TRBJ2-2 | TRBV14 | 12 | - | CASRTVTGELFF | TGTGCCAGCAGGACAGTTACCGGGGAGCTGTTTTTT
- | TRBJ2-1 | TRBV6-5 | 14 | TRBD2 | CASIKIAGDNEQFF | TGTGCCAGCATCAAGATAGCGGGAGATAATGAGCAGTTCTTC
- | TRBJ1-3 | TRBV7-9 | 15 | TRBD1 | CASTATGGSGNTIYF | TGTGCCAGCACCGCGACAGGGGGCTCTGGAAACACCATATATTTT
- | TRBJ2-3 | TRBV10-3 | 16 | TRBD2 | CAIAQRGDPSTDTQYF | TGTGCCATCGCCCAGCGGGGAGACCCTAGCACAGATACGCAGTATTTT